What follows is one T cell receptor (beta chain) and its context. Its antigen remains unidentified. Per-nucleotide qualities are absent, and no much larger clonotype sits a single base away. Trimming removed 4 bases from V and 2 bases from J; the gene matches leave 6 bases unexplained. From the cysteine up to the phenylalanine, the CDR3 has a length of 15 residues. The only DNA kept is the CDR3, 45 bases in frame from the first base. The germline V gene yields SGHRS for CDR1 and YFSETQ for CDR2. Each collaborating institution followed its own protocols to collect whole blood in K2EDTA tubes. For TCRbeta analysis, collaborators shipped samples in one of three forms: frozen whole blood, isolated PBMCs, or DNA extracted from either of those sample types. These data are taken from a study of blood T cell repertoires in COVID-19 (dated by TCRdb to 2020 to 2021). Study-wide context: Samples covering the acute and convalescent phases of COVID-19 were provided by collaborators in the United States, Italy and Spain. The prospective study material was composed of cDNA or gDNA derived from T cells, B-cell-depleted T cells, or PBMCs. The dataset comprised deeply sampled blood TCRbeta repertoires from subjects exposed to, actively infected with, or recovered from COVID-19. A freely available public database, intended as a resource for researchers studying the immune response to SARS-CoV-2, is where the repertoires were released. Samples came from the ongoing ImmuneRACE study (first 160 participants) plus 1,254 subjects from 6 global collaborators. Sample metadata almost always included a de-identified subject ID, COVID-19 status, age in years and sex. Where available, HLA class I and class II types were taken from metadata supplied by the sample provider and were not determined by assay-based typing. The study at large found these results: The quantity of clinical and demographic metadata differed by source and by participant and was supplied without curation.

The immunoSEQ Assay, a bias-controlled multiplex PCR, was used to amplify TCRbeta CDR3 regions from genomic DNA. In the source study's methods: The number of nucleated cells in each sample was estimated by amplification of reference gene primers within the assay. To quantify the absolute abundance of each unique TCRbeta CDR3 rearrangement, sequence reads were collapsed and filtered. Productive Simpson clonality was computed per sample as the square root of Simpson's diversity index over productive rearrangements. In TCRdb, the immuneACCESS table is reduced to in-frame sequences with V and J assigned. These tables do not hold every clone; where another copy was compared, an unresolved V gene accounts for under half, and the others remain unexplained. V, J and clone size are taken as reported in that table, and D and trimming were inferred from the DNA itself. The sample yields 250,000 to 300,000 clones; approximately 90% were counted once. The leading ten clones occupy 3.7% of the sample.

The source material was peripheral blood. The TCR was taken from a woman in her forties with acute or convalescent COVID-19. The chain is assembled from TRBV5-1 and TRBJ1-3, with 7 junctional bases fitting TRBD1. Read as DNA, the sequence is TGCGCCAGCAGCCGGGAGGGGGCTGCTGGAAACACCATATATTTT. Its product reads: CASSREGAAGNTIYF.